Described below is a single TCR beta chain sequence and its context. Its antigen is as yet unknown. This CDR3 is 12 amino acids long. V was cut by 3 bases and J by 10 bases, with 10 bases left in between. The entry originates in a study of early T cells in non-severe SARS-CoV-2 infection. Study details: Chains were unpaired, as sequencing was done on bulk RNA from unsorted whole blood.

General study points: Clonotype matching in VDJdb favored anti-spike CD8 responses and did not capture private and CD4 specificities.

Unique molecular identifiers were added to individual cDNA molecules. Each CDR3 protein gets one entry after TCRdb re-called the 5' RACE reads with MiXCR. The data contain approximately 83,000 distinct CDR3 sequences, around 14% of them seen just once; the ten biggest clones take up about 10%. This sequence joins TRBV12-3 or TRBV12-4 and TRBJ1-5; no reliable D call. The sequenced sample was whole blood. The clonotype was recovered from an adult who was a healthcare worker with PCR-confirmed SARS-CoV-2 infection or an uninfected control (not recorded which). CDR3 sequence reads: CASSLGIAPQHF. The CDR3 nucleotides read TGTGCCAGCAGTTTGGGGATTGCACCCCAGCATTTT.